Here is one T cell receptor beta chain with its context. In the original processing: From reference gene primer amplification, estimates of nucleated cell counts were derived. Here immunoSEQ multiplex PCR was the method, and the copy in TCRdb shows in-frame clones only, minus some. V and J calls and clone size are those listed in that table; D and trimming were worked out from the DNA. The table records 55,000 to 75,000 clones, about 81% of them present only once. This sample stems from a study of blood T cell repertoires in COVID-19. Study overall: Both acute and convalescent COVID-19 samples were obtained from the United States, Italy and Spain. PBMCs, B-cell-depleted T cells, or T cells provided the cDNA or gDNA that made up the material.

CDR3 size: 15 residues. Trimming removed 6 bases from V and 5 bases from J, with 18 bases in between. The germline gives CDR1 MNHEY, CDR2 SVGEGT. The receptor comes from an elderly man with acute or convalescent COVID-19. This chain uses TRBV6-2 or TRBV6-3 with TRBJ2-3; D perhaps matches TRBD2 (5 bases). The sample was peripheral blood. In DNA, the CDR3 is TGTGCCAGCAGCCGGTCCCGGTCCCGGGGAGATACGCAGTATTTT. It yields the protein CASSRSRSRGDTQYF.